This TCR beta chain emerged from a study of regulatory T cells in long-lasting Graves disease. Background on the study: Graves' patients, newly diagnosed, had taken antithyroid drugs under 3 months. Study results and caveats: Persistent patients shared more public clonotypes (fewer than 3,000) than newly diagnosed patients (about 940). Persistent disease was associated with favored TRBV28 usage and with favored use of TRBJ1-2 and TRBJ2-5.

Trimming took off 6 bases at V and 6 bases at J, with 16 bases between the two ends. The CDR3 extends over 14 amino acids. Through Arm-PCR of CDR3 regions and iRepertoire HTBI primers, TCR beta libraries were built. TCRdb fed the multiplex PCR reads into MiXCR, producing one record per CDR3 protein. Among fewer than 650,000 distinct CDR3 sequences listed, more than 15% were seen once. This clonotype came up many times. Its specificity is unknown. Documented time point: newly diagnosed GD, antithyroid drugs for less than 3 months. RNA from PBMCs was the source of the TCR library. This same sample was also taken into another study, of T cells in Graves' hyperthyroidism and ophthalmopathy. That study reports: Initially, a first-round RT-PCR of the TCR CDR3 employed the HTBI primer set.

V and J are TRBV12-3 or TRBV12-4 and TRBJ2-3, with D perhaps TRBD1 (5 bases). This clonotype originated in a man aged 18 to 29 with Graves disease. Sequenced material: peripheral blood mononuclear cells (PBMCs), taken at new diagnosis, from a patient treated with antithyroid drugs. The CDR3 reads CASRTPRQSDTQYF. CDR3 nucleotide sequence: TGTGCCAGCAGGACCCCACGACAGTCGGATACGCAGTATTTT.